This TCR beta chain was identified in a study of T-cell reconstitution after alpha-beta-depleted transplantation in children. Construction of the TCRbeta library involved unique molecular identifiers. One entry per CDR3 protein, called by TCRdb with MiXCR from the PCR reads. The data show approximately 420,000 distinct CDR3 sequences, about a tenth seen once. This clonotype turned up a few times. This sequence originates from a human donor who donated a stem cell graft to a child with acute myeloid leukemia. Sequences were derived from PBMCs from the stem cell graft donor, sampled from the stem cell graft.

CDR3 coding DNA: TGCAGTTCCCTCGGGGCTAGCCAAGAGACCCAGTACTTC. This encodes CSSLGASQETQYF. The chain combines TRBV20-1 with TRBJ2-5; D possibly matches TRBD1 or TRBD2 (5 bases each). CDR3 length equals 13 residues. Germline-derived CDR1 and CDR2 are DFQATT and SNEGSKA (reference sequence). V lost 8 bases and J lost 1, with 14 bases in between.